This TCR beta chain was obtained from a study of blood T cell repertoires in COVID-19. About the research overall: There were acute and convalescent COVID-19 samples, and they came from the United States, Italy and Spain.

The germline V gene encodes CDR1 SEHNR and CDR2 FQNEAQ (reference sequence). Deletions cut 5 bases from V and 0 bases from J, with 13 bases between. The CDR3 spans 16 residues. Generated by immunoSEQ multiplex PCR, the TCRdb table keeps only in-frame clones and is missing some. The sample includes 490,000 or so clones, 75% to 90% seen only once; the top ten take approximately 8.3%. The sequence was collected from an older woman who had recovered from COVID-19. The J gene is TRBJ1-4, the V gene TRBV7-9; D is ambiguous. Sequencing was performed on PBMCs or T cells enriched from blood (not recorded which). CDR3 region: CASSPPWSATNEKLFF. DNA for the CDR3: TGTGCCAGCAGCCCTCCCTGGAGTGCAACTAATGAAAAACTGTTTTTT.